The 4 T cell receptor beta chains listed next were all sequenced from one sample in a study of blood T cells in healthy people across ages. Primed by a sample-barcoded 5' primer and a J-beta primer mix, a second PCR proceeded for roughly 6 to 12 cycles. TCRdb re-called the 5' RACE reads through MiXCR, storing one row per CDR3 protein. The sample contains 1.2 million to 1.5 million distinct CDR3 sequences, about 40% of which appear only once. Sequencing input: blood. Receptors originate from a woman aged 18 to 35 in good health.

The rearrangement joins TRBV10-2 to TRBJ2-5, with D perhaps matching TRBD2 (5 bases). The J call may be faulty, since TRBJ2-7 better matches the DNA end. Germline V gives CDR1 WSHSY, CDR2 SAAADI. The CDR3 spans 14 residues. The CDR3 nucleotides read TGCGCCAGCAGTGAGACCCTAGCAAAGAGCGAGCAGTACTTC. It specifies CASSETLAKSEQYF.

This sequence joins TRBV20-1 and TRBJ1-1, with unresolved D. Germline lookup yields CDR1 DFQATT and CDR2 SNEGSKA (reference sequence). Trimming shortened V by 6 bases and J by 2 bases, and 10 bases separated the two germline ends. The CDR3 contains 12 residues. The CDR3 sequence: CSAGPANTEAFF. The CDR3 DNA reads TGCAGTGCCGGCCCAGCTAACACTGAAGCTTTCTTT.

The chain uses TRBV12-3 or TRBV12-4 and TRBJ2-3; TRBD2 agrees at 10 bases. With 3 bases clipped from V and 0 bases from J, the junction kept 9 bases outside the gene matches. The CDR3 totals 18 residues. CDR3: CASSLERGGLGSTDTQYF. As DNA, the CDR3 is TGTGCCAGCAGTTTGGAGCGGGGGGGCCTTGGGAGCACAGATACGCAGTATTTT.

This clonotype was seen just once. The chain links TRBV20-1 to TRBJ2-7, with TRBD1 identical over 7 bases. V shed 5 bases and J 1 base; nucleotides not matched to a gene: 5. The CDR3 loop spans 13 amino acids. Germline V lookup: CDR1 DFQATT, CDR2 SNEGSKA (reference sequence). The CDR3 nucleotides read TGCAGTGCTGTACCGACAGGGTCCTACGAGCAGTACTTC. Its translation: CSAVPTGSYEQYF.